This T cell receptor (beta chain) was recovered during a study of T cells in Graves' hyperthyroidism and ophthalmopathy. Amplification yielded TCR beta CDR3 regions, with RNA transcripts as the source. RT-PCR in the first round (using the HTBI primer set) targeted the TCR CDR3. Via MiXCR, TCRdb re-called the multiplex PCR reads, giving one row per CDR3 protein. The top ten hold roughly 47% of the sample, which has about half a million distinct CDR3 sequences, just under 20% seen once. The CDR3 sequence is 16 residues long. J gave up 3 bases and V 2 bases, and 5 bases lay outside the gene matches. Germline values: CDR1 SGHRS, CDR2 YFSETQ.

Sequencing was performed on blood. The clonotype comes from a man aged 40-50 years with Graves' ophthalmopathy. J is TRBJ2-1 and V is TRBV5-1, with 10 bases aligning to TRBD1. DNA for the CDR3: TGCGCCAGCAGCTTACCGGGACAGGGGCACTACAATGAGCAGTTCTTC. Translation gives CASSLPGQGHYNEQFF.